This TCR beta chain came from a study of blood T cell repertoires in COVID-19. About the study: Donors in the United States, Italy and Spain gave samples during acute or convalescent COVID-19.

This CDR3 region has 15 residues. Germline values: CDR1 SGHTA, CDR2 FQGNSA. With 5 bases removed from V and 1 base from J, the gap between germline ends came to 11 bases. TCRdb's table, derived via immunoSEQ multiplex PCR, lists solely in-frame clones and lacks some. The sample comprises approximately 210,000 clones, roughly 84% of which are singletons, and about 6.8% rests with the top ten. The source is a woman aged 35 to 49 who had recovered from COVID-19. Sequencing used peripheral blood. This chain links TRBV7-2 with TRBJ2-2; D call uncertain. Here the CDR3 reads CASSPTLLNTGELFF. As DNA, the CDR3 is TGTGCCAGCAGCCCGACTCTACTGAACACCGGGGAGCTGTTTTTT.